This TCR beta chain was sequenced in a study of cytomegalovirus exposure and HLA in healthy donors. Study-wide points: Trimming of TCR beta V- and J-genes showed a link, identified in a later analysis, to a missense DCLRE1C variant.

Concerning this clone: What it binds is not known.

PCR employed 60 Vbeta and 13 Jbeta primers. Only in-frame clones appear in the TCRdb table, and some are missing; sequencing was by immunoSEQ multiplex PCR. The sample table includes 130,000 or so clones. The CDR3 is 14 residues long. Germline CDR1 and CDR2: SGHKS and YYEKEE (reference sequence). V lost 5 bases to trimming and J lost 2 bases; unmatched junction nucleotides: 4. The sample taken for sequencing was PBMCs. This sequence was found in an older woman in good health and CMV-seronegative. V is TRBV5-5 and J is TRBJ1-5; 7 nucleotides align to TRBD1. The CDR3 coding sequence is TGTGCCAGCAGAGGGGGGACAGGCAATCAGCCCCAGCATTTT. It is translated as CASRGGTGNQPQHF.